This is a list of T cell receptor beta chains from one sample in a study of shared clonotypes between healthy human individuals. TCRdb's table, derived via immunoSEQ multiplex PCR, lists solely in-frame clones and lacks some. The top ten hold around 15% of the sample, which has about 320,000 clones, around 86% seen once. The sample was memory CD8+ T cells sorted from blood. All receptors derive from a man younger than 30 in good health. Each CDR3 is given with its conserved first and last residue. The order of the fields is V gene, J gene, D gene, clone size, CDR3 DNA, CDR3 protein. D genes are given only for firm matches. Size is stated for part of the rows, as once, few or many counts, or as a class when the clone is expanded.

v_gene: TRBV29-1; j_gene: TRBJ1-3; d_gene: -; abundance: once; CDR3nt: TGCAGCGTTGAAGATCTGCGCAGTGGAAACACCATATATTTT; CDR3aa: CSVEDLRSGNTIYF
v_gene: TRBV7-9; j_gene: TRBJ1-6; d_gene: TRBD1; abundance: -; CDR3nt: TGTGCCAGCAGCGAACCGGGACAGGGCAATTCACCCCTCCACTTT; CDR3aa: CASSEPGQGNSPLHF
v_gene: TRBV4-2; j_gene: TRBJ2-7; d_gene: TRBD1; abundance: -; CDR3nt: TGTGCCAGCAGCCTTACAGGGGACTCCTACGAGCAGTACTTC; CDR3aa: CASSLTGDSYEQYF
v_gene: TRBV9; j_gene: TRBJ1-2; d_gene: -; abundance: -; CDR3nt: TGTGCCAGCAGCGCCGCCCAGGATGGCTACACCTTC; CDR3aa: CASSAAQDGYTF
v_gene: TRBV6-5; j_gene: TRBJ2-5; d_gene: -; abundance: -; CDR3nt: TGTGCCAGCAGTTCAACAGGGTACCAAGAGACCCAGTACTTC; CDR3aa: CASSSTGYQETQYF
v_gene: TRBV6-1; j_gene: TRBJ2-7; d_gene: -; abundance: once; CDR3nt: TGTGCCAGCAGTGAAATCGGGTCTTCCTACGAGCAGTACTTC; CDR3aa: CASSEIGSSYEQYF
v_gene: TRBV29-1; j_gene: TRBJ1-2; d_gene: -; abundance: -; CDR3nt: TGCAGCGTTGATGTGTGGGGCTATGGCTACACCTTC; CDR3aa: CSVDVWGYGYTF
v_gene: TRBV18; j_gene: TRBJ2-1; d_gene: TRBD1; abundance: -; CDR3nt: TGTGCCAGCTCCCCCATACCACCACGACAGGGGGATGAGCAGTTCTTC; CDR3aa: CASSPIPPRQGDEQFF
v_gene: TRBV27; j_gene: TRBJ2-7; d_gene: -; abundance: -; CDR3nt: TGTGCCAGCAGTTTCTCAGGGGCAGGGTACGAGCAGTACTTC; CDR3aa: CASSFSGAGYEQYF
v_gene: TRBV4-1; j_gene: TRBJ2-7; d_gene: TRBD2; abundance: -; CDR3nt: TGCGCCAGCAGCCAGGCTAGCGGCTCCTACGAGCAGTACTTC; CDR3aa: CASSQASGSYEQYF
v_gene: TRBV29-1; j_gene: TRBJ2-1; d_gene: -; abundance: -; CDR3nt: TGCAGCGCCAAGCCCGGTATGAAGCACAATGAGCAGTTCTTC; CDR3aa: CSAKPGMKHNEQFF
v_gene: TRBV4-3; j_gene: TRBJ1-1; d_gene: TRBD1; abundance: -; CDR3nt: TGCGCCAGCAGCCAAGATCCCGGGACAGGGGCTATGAACACTGAAGCTTTCTTT; CDR3aa: CASSQDPGTGAMNTEAFF
v_gene: TRBV5-6; j_gene: TRBJ1-5; d_gene: -; abundance: -; CDR3nt: TGTGCCAGCAGCTTGGGTGATAATCAGCCCCAGCATTTT; CDR3aa: CASSLGDNQPQHF
v_gene: TRBV6-5; j_gene: TRBJ2-3; d_gene: -; abundance: -; CDR3nt: TGTGCCAGCAGTTATCGGCAGGTGGGGACAGATACGCAGTATTTT; CDR3aa: CASSYRQVGTDTQYF
v_gene: TRBV7-9; j_gene: TRBJ2-7; d_gene: TRBD1; abundance: -; CDR3nt: TGTGCCAGCAGTACAGGGGTGGAGGACGAGCAGTACTTC; CDR3aa: CASSTGVEDEQYF
v_gene: TRBV27; j_gene: TRBJ2-4; d_gene: -; abundance: -; CDR3nt: TGTGCCAGCAGTTTTTCGGTCGACCCTCAAAACATTCAGTACTTC; CDR3aa: CASSFSVDPQNIQYF
v_gene: TRBV4-2; j_gene: TRBJ2-7; d_gene: TRBD2; abundance: once; CDR3nt: TGTGCCAGCAGAACTAGCGGGAATTACGAGCAGTACTTC; CDR3aa: CASRTSGNYEQYF
v_gene: TRBV11-2; j_gene: TRBJ2-2; d_gene: -; abundance: -; CDR3nt: TGTGCCAGCAGCTTAAGGGGGACCGGGGAGCTGTTTTTT; CDR3aa: CASSLRGTGELFF
v_gene: TRBV27; j_gene: TRBJ2-2; d_gene: -; abundance: -; CDR3nt: TGTGCCAGCAGAGTCCGTCCCACCGGGGAGCTGTTTTTT; CDR3aa: CASRVRPTGELFF
v_gene: TRBV6-5; j_gene: TRBJ1-1; d_gene: -; abundance: -; CDR3nt: TGTGCCAGCAGCTGGGACGGAAACACTGAAGCTTTCTTT; CDR3aa: CASSWDGNTEAFF
v_gene: TRBV5-6; j_gene: TRBJ2-7; d_gene: -; abundance: -; CDR3nt: TGTGCCAGCAGCTTCGGAGGACCCTCCTACGAGCAGTACTTC; CDR3aa: CASSFGGPSYEQYF
v_gene: TRBV4-1; j_gene: TRBJ2-7; d_gene: TRBD1; abundance: -; CDR3nt: TGCGCCAGCAGCCAAGAAACAGGGGTCTACGAGCAGTACTTC; CDR3aa: CASSQETGVYEQYF
v_gene: TRBV6-4; j_gene: TRBJ2-1; d_gene: -; abundance: -; CDR3nt: TGTGCCAGCAGTGACTCTCCGGCCGATGAGCAGTTCTTC; CDR3aa: CASSDSPADEQFF
v_gene: TRBV9; j_gene: TRBJ2-3; d_gene: -; abundance: -; CDR3nt: TGTGCCAGCAGCGTAGTTTCGAGGGAGGGCACAGATACGCAGTATTTT; CDR3aa: CASSVVSREGTDTQYF
v_gene: TRBV6-1; j_gene: TRBJ2-7; d_gene: -; abundance: -; CDR3nt: TGTGCCAGCACTAGACCTGAAGTCGAGCAGTACTTC; CDR3aa: CASTRPEVEQYF
v_gene: TRBV27; j_gene: TRBJ1-4; d_gene: -; abundance: -; CDR3nt: TGTGCCAGCAGTTTATTGGGGAATAATGAAAAACTGTTTTTT; CDR3aa: CASSLLGNNEKLFF
v_gene: TRBV5-1; j_gene: TRBJ2-7; d_gene: -; abundance: -; CDR3nt: TGCGCCAGCAGCGAGCGTTTTGGGCCTTACTACGAGCAGTACTTC; CDR3aa: CASSERFGPYYEQYF
v_gene: TRBV30; j_gene: TRBJ1-5; d_gene: TRBD1; abundance: -; CDR3nt: TGTGCCTGGAGTCCTTGGACAGGGGAAAATCAGCCCCAGCATTTT; CDR3aa: CAWSPWTGENQPQHF
v_gene: TRBV4-1; j_gene: TRBJ2-7; d_gene: -; abundance: -; CDR3nt: TGCGCCAGCAGCCAATATAAACAGGGCTACGAGCAGTACTTC; CDR3aa: CASSQYKQGYEQYF
v_gene: TRBV2; j_gene: TRBJ1-4; d_gene: -; abundance: -; CDR3nt: TGTGCCAGCAGTGACGGGGGGACTGATGAAAAACTGTTTTTT; CDR3aa: CASSDGGTDEKLFF
v_gene: TRBV5-1; j_gene: TRBJ2-7; d_gene: -; abundance: -; CDR3nt: TGCGCCAGCAGCTTGGGACAAACAGGGAGCTCCTACGAGCAGTACTTC; CDR3aa: CASSLGQTGSSYEQYF
v_gene: TRBV30; j_gene: TRBJ2-7; d_gene: -; abundance: -; CDR3nt: TGTGCCTGGAAACAAAGGGGGTTGGGGGACATAAGCTCCTACGAGCAGTACTTC; CDR3aa: CAWKQRGLGDISSYEQYF
v_gene: TRBV11-2; j_gene: TRBJ2-2; d_gene: TRBD2; abundance: -; CDR3nt: TGTGCCAGCAGCCACGGACTAGCGGAAGCCGGGGAGCTGTTTTTT; CDR3aa: CASSHGLAEAGELFF
v_gene: TRBV6-6; j_gene: TRBJ1-1; d_gene: TRBD1; abundance: -; CDR3nt: TGTGCCAGCAGGGACAGGGCTGGGGTGGCTTTCTTT; CDR3aa: CASRDRAGVAFF
v_gene: TRBV27; j_gene: TRBJ1-1; d_gene: -; abundance: -; CDR3nt: TGTGCCAGCAGAATCAGGGGAGGCACTGAAGCTTTCTTT; CDR3aa: CASRIRGGTEAFF
v_gene: TRBV2; j_gene: TRBJ2-3; d_gene: TRBD2; abundance: -; CDR3nt: TGTGCCAGCAGCGAAGGGACTAGCGGGGCCGCAGATACGCAGTATTTT; CDR3aa: CASSEGTSGAADTQYF
v_gene: TRBV27; j_gene: TRBJ1-5; d_gene: -; abundance: -; CDR3nt: TGTGCCAGCAGTTTAGCCAGGGGAGGACAGCCCCAGCATTTT; CDR3aa: CASSLARGGQPQHF
v_gene: TRBV11-2; j_gene: TRBJ1-1; d_gene: -; abundance: -; CDR3nt: TGTGCCAGCAGCTTATGGGACGGCAGGAACACTGAAGCTTTCTTT; CDR3aa: CASSLWDGRNTEAFF
v_gene: TRBV28; j_gene: TRBJ2-7; d_gene: TRBD1; abundance: -; CDR3nt: TGTGCCAGCAGTTTAGACAGGGTTAGCGAGCAGTACTTC; CDR3aa: CASSLDRVSEQYF
v_gene: TRBV5-4; j_gene: TRBJ2-1; d_gene: TRBD2; abundance: -; CDR3nt: TGTGCCAGCAGCCCGCGGGGGGCCTACAATGAGCAGTTCTTC; CDR3aa: CASSPRGAYNEQFF
v_gene: TRBV15; j_gene: TRBJ2-7; d_gene: -; abundance: once; CDR3nt: TGTGCCACCAGCAGAGTCTCTGCCTCCTACGAGCAGTACTTC; CDR3aa: CATSRVSASYEQYF